This record looks at one TCR beta chain sequence and its context. The antigen is undetermined. A read error is possible here, since a much larger clone lies one base away. Alongside a J-beta primer mix, a sample-barcoded 5' primer served in a second PCR lasting roughly 6 to 12 cycles. Unique molecular identifiers of 12 random nucleotides labeled each cDNA. TCRdb re-derived calls from the 5' RACE reads in MiXCR, one entry per CDR3 protein. The table lists 1.5 million to 2 million distinct CDR3 sequences, approximately 50% of them singletons. Germline V gives CDR1 SGHTA, CDR2 FQGTGA. The CDR3 runs to 19 residues. The people who gave samples were healthy Caucasians from Russia, aged roughly 6 to 100. This sample stems from a study of blood T cells in healthy people across ages. Points from the study as a whole: PBMCs were not sorted, which prevented a conclusive comparison of naive versus antigen-experienced cells.

Sequences were obtained from blood. This clonotype originated in a woman aged 40 to 50 in good health. This chain connects TRBV7-3 to TRBJ2-1; 7 bases are shared with TRBD2. The J call may be faulty, since TRBJ2-7 better matches the DNA end. For the CDR3, the DNA is TGTGCCAGCAGCTTACAATCGGGGAGGGCGCAGAGCTCCTACAATGAGCAGTACTTC. Its protein product is CASSLQSGRAQSSYNEQYF.